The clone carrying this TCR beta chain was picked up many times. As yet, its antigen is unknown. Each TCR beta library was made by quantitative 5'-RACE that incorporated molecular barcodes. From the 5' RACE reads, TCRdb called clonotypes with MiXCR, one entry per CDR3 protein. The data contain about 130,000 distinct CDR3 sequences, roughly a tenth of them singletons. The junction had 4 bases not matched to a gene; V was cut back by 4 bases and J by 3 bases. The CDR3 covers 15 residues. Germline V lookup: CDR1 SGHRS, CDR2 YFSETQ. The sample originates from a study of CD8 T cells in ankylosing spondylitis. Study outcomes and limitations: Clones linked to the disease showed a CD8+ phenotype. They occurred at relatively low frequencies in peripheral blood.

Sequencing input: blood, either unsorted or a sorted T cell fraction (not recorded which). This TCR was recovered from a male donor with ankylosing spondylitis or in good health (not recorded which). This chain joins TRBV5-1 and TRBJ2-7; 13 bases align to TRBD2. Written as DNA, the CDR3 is TGCGCCAGCAGCCGGACTAGCGGGAGTTTCTACGAGCAGTACTTC. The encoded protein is CASSRTSGSFYEQYF.